This T cell receptor beta chain was recovered during a study of Ad26.COV2.S vaccination and SARS-CoV-2 variants. The V gene end was trimmed by 0 bases and the J gene end by 1 base; junction bases not matched to a gene: 9. The CDR3 covers 20 residues. CDR1 MNHEY and CDR2 SVGEGT come from the germline V gene. TCRdb's copy holds only in-frame clones and misses some; the assay was immunoSEQ multiplex PCR. Among hundreds of thousands of clones listed, 65% to 90% were seen once. Documented treatment: some 20 received Ad26.COV2.S at low or high dose, single or two shots; about 5 received placebo; per-sample allocation not given. Samples came from day 63 after the first vaccine or placebo injection. Study-wide results and caveats: Total T cell responses, in the TCR breadth and depth analyses, may have been underestimated.

As regards this clone: Antigen unknown.

The sequencing here drew on peripheral blood, taken in a trial of Ad26.COV2.S vaccine versus placebo. This TCR came from a person aged 18-60 years who received the Ad26.COV2.S COVID-19 vaccine or a placebo. The chain recombines TRBV6-2 or TRBV6-3 with TRBJ2-2; 12 nucleotides line up with TRBD2. CDR3 residues: CASSYSTSGSSPVNTGELFF. CDR3 sequence (DNA): TGTGCCAGCAGTTACTCGACTAGCGGGAGTAGTCCGGTGAACACCGGGGAGCTGTTTTTT.